The T cell receptor beta chain described here comes from a study of T cell responses to AZD1222 COVID-19 vaccine. Whole-study findings and limits: Donors were chiefly white British, with a greater number of females, and clonal diversity was perhaps underestimated. Spike was spanned by vaccine-associated CD4 TCRs, with dominance at 160-218 and 743-854.

For this clone: No antigen is known for it.

Repertoires were generated with immunoSEQ multiplex PCR, while TCRdb's copy carries only in-frame clones and drops some. The sample carries 92,000 or so clones, about 88% recorded once. The CDR3 consists of 12 residues. Germline V gene data show CDR1 as SEHNR and CDR2 as FQNEAQ (reference sequence). Deletions cut 3 bases from V and 8 bases from J, with 10 bases between. This receptor was taken from an adult in good health. This material consisted of peripheral blood, taken on day 0 of AZD1222 vaccination. The chain carries TRBV7-9 and TRBJ1-2; D gene uncertain. The CDR3 loop reads CASSFGIQGYTF. For the CDR3, the DNA is TGTGCCAGCAGCTTCGGGATTCAGGGCTACACCTTC.